This TCR beta chain emerged from a study of blood T cell repertoires in COVID-19. Study as a whole: Collection of acute and convalescent COVID-19 samples took place in the United States, Italy and Spain. In each case, the material was cDNA or gDNA derived from T cells, B-cell-depleted T cells, or PBMCs.

V lost 4 bases to trimming and J lost 0 bases, with 7 bases between them. CDR3 length: 14 amino acids. The germline V gene encodes CDR1 SNHLY and CDR2 FYNNEI. Per the authors' pipeline: Nucleated cell counts were estimated from reference gene primer amplification. Sequencing was performed with immunoSEQ multiplex PCR; in TCRdb, only in-frame clones are kept and a portion is missing. That table furnishes V, J and clone size, whereas the DNA furnished D and trimming. The profile covers 25,000 to 30,000 clones, with roughly 85% appearing a single time and 25% to 30% taken by the ten largest. This clone has more than one count but fewer than ten.

The source of this sequence is a woman of 80 years or more with COVID-19, enrolled during active disease. V and J are TRBV2 and TRBJ1-3; D is possibly TRBD1 (5 bases). The sample was peripheral blood. CDR3 protein: CASSGQSSGNTIYF. Here the CDR3 DNA reads TGTGCCAGCAGTGGACAGTCCTCTGGAAACACCATATATTTT.